The clone carrying this TCR beta chain was recorded at least ten times. With two-round multiplex PCR, TCR beta CDR3 sequences were amplified from genomic DNA. The first PCR round targeted every TRBV and TRBJ gene with specific primers. Using its own MiXCR run on the multiplex PCR reads, TCRdb lists one record per CDR3 protein. The sample has 20,000 to 30,000 distinct CDR3 sequences, about two fifths seen once; the top ten hold approximately 21%. This entry comes from a study of prognosis after radiotherapy for stage I lung cancer. Study as a whole: Between April 2018 and 2019, patients with stage I non-small cell lung cancer were enrolled. Among the non-small cell lung cancer patients, all were considered medically inoperable. Roughly 14 patients had newly diagnosed primary stage I lung tumors, and about 5 had oligometastatic NSCLC after surgical resection of the primary tumor.

A volume of around 5.9 milliliters of peripheral blood was collected by draw at each of two time points. The CDR3 runs to 15 residues. With 4 bases removed from V and 10 bases from J, the gap between germline ends came to 21 bases. The V gene's germline CDR1 is SGDLS and CDR2 YYNGEE. V usage is TRBV9 and J usage is TRBJ2-1; D is possibly TRBD2 (6 bases). The sequence was obtained from a donor at least 50 years old with non-small cell lung cancer. This specimen consisted of PBMCs, obtained before or after stereotactic body radiation therapy (not recorded which). CDR3 region: CASSSWDFGEGEQFF. CDR3 in DNA: TGTGCCAGCAGCTCTTGGGACTTCGGGGAAGGGGAGCAGTTCTTC.